The following is a T cell receptor (beta chain) sequence with its context. The data were taken from a study of shared clonotypes between healthy human individuals. The CDR3 extends over 14 amino acids. Between the trimmed V and J ends, which lost 3 bases and 5 bases, there was a span of 10 bases. Germline CDR1 LNHDA, CDR2 SQIVND (reference sequence). Clones were read by immunoSEQ multiplex PCR, and TCRdb kept only the in-frame ones, dropping some. The table records about 480,000 clones, roughly 79% of them present only once. The gene calls are TRBV19 and TRBJ1-4, with a weak D call TRBD1 (5 bases). This TCR derives from a woman aged 40 to 50 in good health. Some clones in this sample may be carry-over from other donors' samples. Material for sequencing was PBMCs. This CDR3 reads CASSIETDNEKLFF. DNA for the CDR3: TGTGCCAGTAGTATTGAGACAGACAATGAAAAACTGTTTTTT.